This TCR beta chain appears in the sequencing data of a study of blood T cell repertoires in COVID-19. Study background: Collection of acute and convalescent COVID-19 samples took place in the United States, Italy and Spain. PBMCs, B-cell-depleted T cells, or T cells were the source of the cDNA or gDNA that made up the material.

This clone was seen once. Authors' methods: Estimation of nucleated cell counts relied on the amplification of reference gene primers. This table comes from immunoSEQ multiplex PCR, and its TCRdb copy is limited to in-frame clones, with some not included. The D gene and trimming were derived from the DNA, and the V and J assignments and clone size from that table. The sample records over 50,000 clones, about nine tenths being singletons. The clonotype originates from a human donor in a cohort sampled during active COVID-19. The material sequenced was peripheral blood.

CDR3 sequence: CASKQGSNSNTEAFF. CDR3 DNA sequence: TGTGCCAGCAAACAGGGGTCTAATTCGAACACTGAAGCTTTCTTT. This sequence joins TRBV3-1 (or the pseudogene TRBV3-2) and TRBJ1-1; 7 bases are shared with TRBD1. V shed 7 bases and J 1 base; nucleotides not matched to a gene: 9. CDR1 and CDR2 (germline): LGHDT, YNNKEL (reference sequence). The CDR3 spans 15 residues.